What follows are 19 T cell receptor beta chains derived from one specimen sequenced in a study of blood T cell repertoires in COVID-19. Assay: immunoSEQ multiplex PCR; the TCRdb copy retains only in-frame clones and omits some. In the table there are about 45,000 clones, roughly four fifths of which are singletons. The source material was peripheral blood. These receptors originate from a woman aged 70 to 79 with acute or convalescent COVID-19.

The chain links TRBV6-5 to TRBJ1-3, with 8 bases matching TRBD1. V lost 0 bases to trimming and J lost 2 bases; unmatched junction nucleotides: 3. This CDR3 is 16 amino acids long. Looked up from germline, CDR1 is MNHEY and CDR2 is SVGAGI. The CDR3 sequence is CASSYSGRGPGNTIYF. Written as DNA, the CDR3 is TGTGCCAGCAGTTACTCGGGCAGGGGGCCTGGAAACACCATATATTTT.

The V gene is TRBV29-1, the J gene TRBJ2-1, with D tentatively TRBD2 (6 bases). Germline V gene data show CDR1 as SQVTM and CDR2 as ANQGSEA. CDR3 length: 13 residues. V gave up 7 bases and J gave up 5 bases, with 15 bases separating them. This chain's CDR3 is CSAAGTYNNEQFF. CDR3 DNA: TGCAGCGCGGCCGGGACTTATAACAATGAGCAGTTCTTC.

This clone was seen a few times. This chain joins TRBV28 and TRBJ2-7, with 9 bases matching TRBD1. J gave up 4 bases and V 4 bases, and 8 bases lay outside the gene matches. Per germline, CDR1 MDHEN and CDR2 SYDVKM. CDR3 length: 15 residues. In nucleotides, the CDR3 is TGTGCCAGCAGTTCGGGACAGGGAATAGGGTACGAGCAGTACTTC. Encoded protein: CASSSGQGIGYEQYF.

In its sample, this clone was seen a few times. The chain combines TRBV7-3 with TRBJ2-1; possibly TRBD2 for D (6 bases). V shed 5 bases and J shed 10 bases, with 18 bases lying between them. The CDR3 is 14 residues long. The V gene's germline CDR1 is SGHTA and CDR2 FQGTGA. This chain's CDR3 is CASSGSGLQREQFF. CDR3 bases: TGTGCCAGCAGCGGGTCGGGACTCCAAAGGGAGCAGTTCTTC.

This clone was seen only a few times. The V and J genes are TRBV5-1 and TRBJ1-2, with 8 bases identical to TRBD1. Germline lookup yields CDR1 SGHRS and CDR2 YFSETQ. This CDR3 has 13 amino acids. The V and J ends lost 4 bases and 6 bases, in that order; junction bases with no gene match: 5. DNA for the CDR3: TGCGCCAGCAGCGTGACAGGGGCCAATGGCTACACCTTC. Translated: CASSVTGANGYTF.

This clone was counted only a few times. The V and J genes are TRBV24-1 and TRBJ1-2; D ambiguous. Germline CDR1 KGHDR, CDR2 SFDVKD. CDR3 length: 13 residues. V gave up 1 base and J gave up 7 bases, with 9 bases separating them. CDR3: CATSDFVGFGYTF. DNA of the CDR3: TGTGCCACCAGTGATTTCGTGGGCTTTGGCTACACCTTC.

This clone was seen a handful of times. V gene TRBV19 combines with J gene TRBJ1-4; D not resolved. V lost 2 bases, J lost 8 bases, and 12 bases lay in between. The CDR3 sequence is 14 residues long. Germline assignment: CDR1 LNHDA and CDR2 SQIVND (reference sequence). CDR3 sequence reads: CASSIPGTEEKLFF. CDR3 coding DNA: TGTGCCAGTAGTATACCGGGAACCGAGGAAAAACTGTTTTTT.

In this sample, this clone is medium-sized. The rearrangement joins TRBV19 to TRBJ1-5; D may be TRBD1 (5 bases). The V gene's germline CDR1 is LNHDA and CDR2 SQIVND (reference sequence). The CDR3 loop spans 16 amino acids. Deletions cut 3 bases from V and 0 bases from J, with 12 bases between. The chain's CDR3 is CASSIMAGNSNQPQHF. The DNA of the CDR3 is TGTGCCAGTAGTATTATGGCAGGGAATAGCAATCAGCCCCAGCATTTT. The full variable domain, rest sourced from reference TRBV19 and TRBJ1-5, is DGGITQSPKYLFRKEGQNVTLSCEQNLNHDAMYWYRQDPGQGLRLIYYSQIVNDFQKGDIAEGYSVSREKKESFPLTVTSAQKNPTAFYLCASSIMAGNSNQPQHFGDGTRLSIL.

The CDR3, as DNA: TGTGCCAGCAGCTTAGATTCGCGCCAGCCCCAGCATTTT. The encoded protein is CASSLDSRQPQHF. The chain employs TRBV11-2 and TRBJ1-5; D uncertain. Trimming removed 0 bases at V and 7 bases at J, with 7 bases between. The CDR3 contains 13 residues. CDR1 is SGHAT, CDR2 FQNNGV, per germline.

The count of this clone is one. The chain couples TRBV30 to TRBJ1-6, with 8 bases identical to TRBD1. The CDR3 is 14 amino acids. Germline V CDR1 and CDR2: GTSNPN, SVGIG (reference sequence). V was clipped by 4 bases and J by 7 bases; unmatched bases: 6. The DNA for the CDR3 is TGTGCCTGGAACCTTAGGACAGGGAATTCACCCCTCCACTTT. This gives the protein CAWNLRTGNSPLHF.

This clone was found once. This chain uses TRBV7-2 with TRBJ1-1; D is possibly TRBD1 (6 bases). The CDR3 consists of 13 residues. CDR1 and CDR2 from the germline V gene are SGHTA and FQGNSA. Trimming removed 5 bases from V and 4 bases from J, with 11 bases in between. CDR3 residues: CASSRQAGTEAFF. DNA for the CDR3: TGTGCCAGCAGCCGACAGGCGGGCACTGAAGCTTTCTTT.

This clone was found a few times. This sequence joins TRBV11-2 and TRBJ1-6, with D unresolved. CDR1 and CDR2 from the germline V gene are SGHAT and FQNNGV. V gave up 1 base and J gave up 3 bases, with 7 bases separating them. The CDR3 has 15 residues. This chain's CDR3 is CASSLGGNYNSPLHF. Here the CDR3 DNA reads TGTGCCAGCAGCTTAGGCGGAAACTATAATTCACCCCTCCACTTT.

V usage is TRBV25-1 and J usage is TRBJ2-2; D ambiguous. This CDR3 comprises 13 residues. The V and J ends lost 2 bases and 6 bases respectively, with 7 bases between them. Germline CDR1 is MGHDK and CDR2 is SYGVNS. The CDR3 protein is CASSERLAGELFF. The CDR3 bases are TGTGCCAGCAGTGAACGTCTAGCCGGGGAGCTGTTTTTT.

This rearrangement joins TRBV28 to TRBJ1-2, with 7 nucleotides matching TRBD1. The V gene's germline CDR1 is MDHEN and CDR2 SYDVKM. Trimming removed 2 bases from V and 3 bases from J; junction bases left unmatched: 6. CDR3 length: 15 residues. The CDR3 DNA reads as TGTGCCAGCAGTTTAGGAGGGGGCTTTTACTATGGCTACACCTTC. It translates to CASSLGGGFYYGYTF.

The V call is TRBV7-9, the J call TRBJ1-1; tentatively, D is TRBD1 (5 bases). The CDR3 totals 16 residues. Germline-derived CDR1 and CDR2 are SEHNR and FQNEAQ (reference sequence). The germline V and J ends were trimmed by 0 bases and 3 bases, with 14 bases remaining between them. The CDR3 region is CASSLARMDTDTEAFF. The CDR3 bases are TGTGCCAGCAGCTTAGCGAGGATGGACACCGACACTGAAGCTTTCTTT. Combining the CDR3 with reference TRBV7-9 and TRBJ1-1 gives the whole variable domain DTGVSQNPRHKITKRGQNVTFRCDPISEHNRLYWYRQTLGQGPEFLTYFQNEAQLEKSRLLSDRFSAERPKGSFSTLEIQRTEQGDSAMYLCASSLARMDTDTEAFFGQGTRLTVV.

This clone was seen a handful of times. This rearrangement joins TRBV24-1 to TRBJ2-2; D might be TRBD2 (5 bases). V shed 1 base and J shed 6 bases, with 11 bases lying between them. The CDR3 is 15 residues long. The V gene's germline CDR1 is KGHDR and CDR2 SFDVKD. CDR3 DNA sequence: TGTGCCACCAGTGATTTTAGCGTTTCCCCCGGGGAGCTGTTTTTT. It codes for CATSDFSVSPGELFF.

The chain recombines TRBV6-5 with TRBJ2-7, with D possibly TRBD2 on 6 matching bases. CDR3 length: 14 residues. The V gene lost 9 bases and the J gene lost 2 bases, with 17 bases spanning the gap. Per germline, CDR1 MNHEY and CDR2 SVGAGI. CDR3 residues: CARQYGDSTYEQYF. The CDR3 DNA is TGTGCCAGACAATACGGGGACTCAACCTACGAGCAGTACTTC.

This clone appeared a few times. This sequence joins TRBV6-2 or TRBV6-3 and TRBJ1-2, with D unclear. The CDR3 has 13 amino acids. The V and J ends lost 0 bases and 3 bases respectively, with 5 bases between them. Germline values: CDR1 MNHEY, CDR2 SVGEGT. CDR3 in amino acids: CASSYSPDYGYTF. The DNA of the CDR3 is TGTGCCAGCAGTTACTCGCCAGACTATGGCTACACCTTC.

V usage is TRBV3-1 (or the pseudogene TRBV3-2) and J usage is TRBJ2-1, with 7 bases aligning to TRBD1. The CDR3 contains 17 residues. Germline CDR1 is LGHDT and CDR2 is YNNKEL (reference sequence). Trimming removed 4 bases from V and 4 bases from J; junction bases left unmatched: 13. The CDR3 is CASSPRDRILIYNEQFF. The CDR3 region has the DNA TGTGCCAGCAGCCCCCGGGACAGAATCCTGATTTACAATGAGCAGTTCTTC.